This record concerns one T cell receptor beta chain sequence. This sample is part of a study of blood T cell repertoires in COVID-19. Recovered Cohort 3 donors showed two negative PCRs, clearance, or symptom resolution. Germline V gene sequence: CDR1 MNHNS, CDR2 SASEGT. V dropped 2 bases and J dropped 0 bases, with 11 bases sitting between them. The CDR3 consists of 16 residues. Profiled with immunoSEQ multiplex PCR; TCRdb holds only in-frame clones, not every one. The sample consists of around 430,000 clones, around 87% of them appearing once. Specimen: PBMCs or T cells enriched from blood (not recorded which). This sequence was found in a woman aged 50 to 60 who had recovered from COVID-19. The V gene is TRBV6-1, the J gene TRBJ2-1; D is uncertain. The CDR3 DNA reads as TGTGCCAGCAGTGAACCACAGAGAAGCTCCTACAATGAGCAGTTCTTC. Amino acids: CASSEPQRSSYNEQFF.